The rows below give T cell receptor beta chains drawn from one sample of a study of beta chain features in type 1 diabetes. Method: immunoSEQ multiplex PCR; TCRdb's copy keeps in-frame clones and lacks some. The sample holds 150,000 to 200,000 clones; about 8.3% are singletons and the top ten take over 0.5%. Sequencing input: central memory CD4+ T cells from blood. The source of these receptors is a woman aged 18 to 35 with type 1 diabetes. The CDR3 runs from the conserved cysteine through the conserved F or W. A D gene is named only where the DNA matches it firmly. A row's size may be missing; if present it is once, few, many or a size class.

d_gene	j_gene	abundance	v_gene	CDR3nt	CDR3aa
NA	TRBJ1-5	NA	TRBV5-1	TGCGCCAGCAGCTTGGGACAGCCAAATCAGCCCCAGCATTTT	CASSLGQPNQPQHF
TRBD2	TRBJ2-7	few	TRBV28	TGTGCCAGCAGTCCCGGGACTAGCGACGAGCAGTACTTC	CASSPGTSDEQYF
NA	TRBJ2-3	few	TRBV9	TGTGCCAGCAGCGTAGCTATCACAGATACGCAGTATTTT	CASSVAITDTQYF
TRBD2	TRBJ2-1	few	TRBV6-6	TGTGCCAGCAGTCGCATACTAGCGGGGGAGTACAATGAGCAGTTCTTC	CASSRILAGEYNEQFF
NA	TRBJ1-2	many	TRBV7-2	TGTGCCAGCAGCACGTTGGCGGAGAGGGGCTACACCTTC	CASSTLAERGYTF
NA	TRBJ1-1	few	TRBV7-3	TGTGCCAGCCGAGGAGGGGCGGCGAACACTGAAGCTTTCTTT	CASRGGAANTEAFF
NA	TRBJ2-3	NA	TRBV7-2	TGTGCCAGCAGCTTAGCGTCTCTTCGGGGGGCCGGCACAGATACGCAGTATTTT	CASSLASLRGAGTDTQYF
TRBD2	TRBJ2-1	NA	TRBV19	TGTGCCAGTAGTATCAGAGCGGGGACCGGAAATGAGCAGTTCTTC	CASSIRAGTGNEQFF
NA	TRBJ2-1	NA	TRBV14	TGTGCCAGCAGCTCTTTGGTGGGGCAGTACAATGAGCAGTTCTTC	CASSSLVGQYNEQFF
NA	TRBJ2-7	NA	TRBV2	TGTGCCAGCAGTGAGGCAGGGTTTGTGGGCGAGCAGTACTTC	CASSEAGFVGEQYF
NA	TRBJ1-1	few	TRBV7-2	TGTGCCAGCAGTACCGACGGAGTGAACACTGAAGCTTTCTTT	CASSTDGVNTEAFF
NA	TRBJ2-7	few	TRBV7-8	TGTGCCAGCAGCTTAAGAGAGGGGAGGTCCTACGAGCAGTACTTC	CASSLREGRSYEQYF
TRBD2	TRBJ2-1	NA	TRBV7-2	TGTGCCAGCAGCTTTGGACTAGCGGCTTACAATGAGCAGTTCTTC	CASSFGLAAYNEQFF
NA	TRBJ1-4	few	TRBV11-2	TGTGCCAGCAGCTTAGGGACACCCTCTACTGCAACTAATGAAAAACTGTTTTTT	CASSLGTPSTATNEKLFF
TRBD2	TRBJ2-1	NA	TRBV28	TGTGCCAGCAGTGTGGGGCCGGGAGGTTACAATGAGCAGTTCTTC	CASSVGPGGYNEQFF
TRBD2	TRBJ2-7	NA	TRBV27	TGTGCCAGCAGTTTATCGATCGCTAGCGGGAGGCAGCAGTACTTC	CASSLSIASGRQQYF
TRBD1	TRBJ1-5	few	TRBV6-1	TGTGCCAGCAGTGAAGGGGTGACAGGGGTAGGGAATCAGCCCCAGCATTTT	CASSEGVTGVGNQPQHF
NA	TRBJ2-6	few	TRBV7-3	TGTGCCAGCAGCTTCGCGGCAGGGGCTGGGGCCAACGTCCTGACTTTC	CASSFAAGAGANVLTF
NA	TRBJ2-5	few	TRBV2	TGTGCCAGCAGGGGGGGAGCCCAAGAGACCCAGTACTTC	CASRGGAQETQYF
NA	TRBJ1-2	NA	TRBV11-2	TGTGCCAGCAGCTTAGAGAGGCAGTCCTATGGCTACACCTTC	CASSLERQSYGYTF
NA	TRBJ2-3	NA	TRBV27	TGTGCCAGCAGCCGAACCCTTCTCTCTGCGGGCACAGATACGCAGTATTTT	CASSRTLLSAGTDTQYF
NA	TRBJ1-6	few	TRBV2	TGTGCCAGCAGTGAAGGGAGGGAATCACCCCTCCACTTT	CASSEGRESPLHF
NA	TRBJ2-5	few	TRBV7-8	TGTGCCAGCAGTAAAGAGACCCAGTACTTC	CASSKETQYF
NA	TRBJ2-3	few	TRBV5-4	TGTGCCAGCAGCTTGCGGGGCACAGATACGCAGTATTTT	CASSLRGTDTQYF
TRBD2	TRBJ2-7	NA	TRBV4-1	TGCGCCAGCAGCCAAGATCCGACTAGCGGGATCCTAACCTACGAGCAGTACTTC	CASSQDPTSGILTYEQYF
NA	TRBJ1-4	few	TRBV29-1	TGCAGCGTTGCAAGTTCGGGGGGCAGAGGTGAAAAACTGTTTTTT	CSVASSGGRGEKLFF
TRBD1	TRBJ1-2	NA	TRBV7-2	TGTGCCAGCAGCGGGCGTCCGGGACAGAAGAAAAGGGGCTACACCTTC	CASSGRPGQKKRGYTF
NA	TRBJ2-7	NA	TRBV5-1	TGCGCCAGCAGCCCAGACCCAGGGGGGAACCCCTACGAGCAGTACTTC	CASSPDPGGNPYEQYF
NA	TRBJ2-6	NA	TRBV2	TGTGCCAGCCACGGGCGGGGACAGCAACGACCTGGGGCCAACGTCCTGACTTTC	CASHGRGQQRPGANVLTF
NA	TRBJ2-3	NA	TRBV5-4	TGTGCCAGCAGCCCGGGAACAGGGACAGATACGCAGTATTTT	CASSPGTGTDTQYF
NA	TRBJ1-1	NA	TRBV29-1	TGCAGCGCCACCGTGGACAGGAACACTGAAGCTTTCTTT	CSATVDRNTEAFF
TRBD1	TRBJ2-7	few	TRBV18	TGTGCCAGCTCACCGAGGACAGGGGATGACGAGCAGTACTTC	CASSPRTGDDEQYF
NA	TRBJ2-4	few	TRBV5-4	TGTGCCAGCAGCTTGGGTGGGACTTTTGACATTCAGTACTTC	CASSLGGTFDIQYF
NA	TRBJ2-5	few	TRBV5-1	TGCGCCAGCAGCTCCGGGGGCCAAGAGACCCAGTACTTC	CASSSGGQETQYF
NA	TRBJ1-2	NA	TRBV5-4	TGTGCCAGCAGCCTCGCCAGGGGTCACTATGGCTACACCTTC	CASSLARGHYGYTF
TRBD1	TRBJ2-1	many	TRBV7-9	TGTGCCAGCAGCTTAGGGGACAGGGGGCGCAAGAAGTTCTTC	CASSLGDRGRKKFF
TRBD2	TRBJ2-1	NA	TRBV7-7	TGTGCCAGCAGCCGGACTAGCGGAGCGCATGAGCAGTTCTTC	CASSRTSGAHEQFF
NA	TRBJ2-5	NA	TRBV7-6	TGTGCCAGCAGCCCCCCGGGAGCGGGTCAAGAGACCCAGTACTTC	CASSPPGAGQETQYF
NA	TRBJ2-7	NA	TRBV6-6	TGTGCCAGCATTTTCGGGGGAGGCGACGAGCAGTACTTC	CASIFGGGDEQYF
TRBD2	TRBJ2-2	NA	TRBV7-2	TGTGCCAGCACTACGGACCCTAGCGGGATTACCGGGGAGCTGTTTTTT	CASTTDPSGITGELFF
NA	TRBJ2-2	NA	TRBV4-3	TGCGCCAGCAGCCAAGAGTGGGAGCGTACCACCGGGGAGCTGTTTTTT	CASSQEWERTTGELFF
TRBD2	TRBJ2-4	NA	TRBV7-2	TGTGCCAGCAGCGAACTAGCGTCCATTCAGTACTTC	CASSELASIQYF
NA	TRBJ1-4	few	TRBV7-9	TGTGCCAGCAGCTTGTGGGGGGAAGAAAAACTGTTTTTT	CASSLWGEEKLFF
TRBD1	TRBJ1-1	many	TRBV29-1	TGCAGCGCCGCAATAGGGACAGGGTGGGAAGCTTTCTTT	CSAAIGTGWEAFF
NA	TRBJ1-6	NA	TRBV15	TGTGCCACCAGCAGTCACAGGTCTAATTCACCCCTCCACTTT	CATSSHRSNSPLHF
TRBD2	TRBJ2-2	few	TRBV5-1	TGCGCCAGCAGCGGCGGGAGGGGCACCGGGGAGCTGTTTTTT	CASSGGRGTGELFF
TRBD1	TRBJ2-5	NA	TRBV2	TGTGCCAGCAGTACTCAGGGGGCGCGTGGAGAGACCCAGTACTTC	CASSTQGARGETQYF
TRBD1	TRBJ2-1	NA	TRBV19	TGTGCCAGTAGTACAGACAGGGGGTCCTACAATGAGCAGTTCTTC	CASSTDRGSYNEQFF